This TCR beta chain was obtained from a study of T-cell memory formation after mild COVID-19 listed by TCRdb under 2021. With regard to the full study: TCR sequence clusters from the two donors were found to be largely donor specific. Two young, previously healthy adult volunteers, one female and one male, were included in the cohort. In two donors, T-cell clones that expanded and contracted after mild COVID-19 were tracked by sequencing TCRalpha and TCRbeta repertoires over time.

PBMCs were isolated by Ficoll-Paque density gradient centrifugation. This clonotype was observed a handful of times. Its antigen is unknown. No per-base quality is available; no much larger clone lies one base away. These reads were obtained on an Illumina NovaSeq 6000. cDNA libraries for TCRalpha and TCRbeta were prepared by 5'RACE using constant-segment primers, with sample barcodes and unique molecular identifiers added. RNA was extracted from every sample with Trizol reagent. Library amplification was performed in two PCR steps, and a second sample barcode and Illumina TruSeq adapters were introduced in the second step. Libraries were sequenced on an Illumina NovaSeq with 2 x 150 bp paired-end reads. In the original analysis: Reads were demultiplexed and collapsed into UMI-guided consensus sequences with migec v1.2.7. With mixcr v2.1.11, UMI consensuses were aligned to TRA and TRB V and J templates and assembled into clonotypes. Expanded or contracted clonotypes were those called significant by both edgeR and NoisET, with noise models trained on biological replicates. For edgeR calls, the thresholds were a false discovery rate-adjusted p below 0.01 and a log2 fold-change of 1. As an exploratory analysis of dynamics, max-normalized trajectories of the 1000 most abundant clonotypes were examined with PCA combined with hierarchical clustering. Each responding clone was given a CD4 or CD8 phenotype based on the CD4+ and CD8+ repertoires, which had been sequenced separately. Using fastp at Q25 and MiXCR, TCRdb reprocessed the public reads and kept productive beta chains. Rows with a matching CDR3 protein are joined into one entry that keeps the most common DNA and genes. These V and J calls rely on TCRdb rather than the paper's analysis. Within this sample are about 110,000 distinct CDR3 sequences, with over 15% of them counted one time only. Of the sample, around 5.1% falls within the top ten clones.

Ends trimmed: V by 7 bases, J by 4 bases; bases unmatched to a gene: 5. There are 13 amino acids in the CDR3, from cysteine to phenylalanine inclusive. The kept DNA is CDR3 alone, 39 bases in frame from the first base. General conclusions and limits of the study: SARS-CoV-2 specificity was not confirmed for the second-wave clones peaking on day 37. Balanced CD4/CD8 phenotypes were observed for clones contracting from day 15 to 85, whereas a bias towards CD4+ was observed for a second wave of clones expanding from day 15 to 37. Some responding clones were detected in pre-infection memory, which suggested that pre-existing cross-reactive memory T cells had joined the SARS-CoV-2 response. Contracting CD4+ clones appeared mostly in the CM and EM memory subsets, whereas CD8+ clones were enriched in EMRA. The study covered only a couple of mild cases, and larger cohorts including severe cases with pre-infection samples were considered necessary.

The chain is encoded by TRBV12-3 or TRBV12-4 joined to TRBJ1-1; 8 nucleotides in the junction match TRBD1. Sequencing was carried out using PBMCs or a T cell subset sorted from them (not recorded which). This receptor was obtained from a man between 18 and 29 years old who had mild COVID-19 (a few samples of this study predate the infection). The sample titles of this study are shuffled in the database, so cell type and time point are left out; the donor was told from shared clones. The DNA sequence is TGTGCCAGCACTCAACAGGGGGGCACTGAAGCTTTCTTT. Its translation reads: CASTQQGGTEAFF.